The 16 T cell receptor beta chains below come from one sample, sequenced in a study of long-term antiretroviral therapy in people with HIV. Version v3.0 of the immunoSEQ assay was performed at survey level. Measured with immunoSEQ multiplex PCR; TCRdb has only the in-frame clones, and not every one. The sample yields roughly 36,000 clones, 83% seen once. Sequencing was performed on unsorted PBMCs, taken 0.4 years before starting antiretroviral therapy. Receptors originate from a man in his late teens or twenties with HIV.

Only a few counts were recorded for this clone. CDR3 region: CASSLSRAGRGYTF. The CDR3 region has the DNA TGTGCCAGCAGTTTATCTCGGGCAGGACGGGGCTACACCTTC. The chain employs TRBV27 and TRBJ1-2; unclear D gene. This CDR3 contains 14 residues. Germline CDR1 is MNHEY and CDR2 is SMNVEV (reference sequence). The ends were cut back, 0 bases at V and 8 bases at J, with 13 bases in the middle.

V and J are TRBV5-1 and TRBJ2-7, with D possibly being TRBD1 (6 bases). V gave up 4 bases and J gave up 5 bases, with 13 bases separating them. Germline V gives CDR1 SGHRS, CDR2 YFSETQ. The length of the CDR3 is 13 residues. For the CDR3, the DNA is TGCGCCAGCAGCAAACAGGGATGGAACGAGCAGTACTTC. Translating it yields CASSKQGWNEQYF.

This clone showed up just once. V is TRBV5-1 and J is TRBJ1-3; D unclear. The CDR3 sequence is 15 residues long. V lost 3 bases and J lost 3, with 13 bases in between. Looked up from germline, CDR1 is SGHRS and CDR2 is YFSETQ. The CDR3 loop is CASSWWGGDGNTIYF. The CDR3 DNA sequence: TGCGCCAGCAGCTGGTGGGGTGGAGATGGAAACACCATATATTTT.

The chain carries TRBV5-6 and TRBJ2-3; 8 nucleotides align to TRBD2. J lost 0 bases, V lost 4 bases, and 10 bases had no gene match. CDR1 is SGHDT and CDR2 is YYEEEE in the germline V gene. This CDR3 has 17 amino acids. The chain's CDR3 is CASSRGGASGSTDTQYF. The CDR3 nucleotides are TGTGCCAGCAGCAGGGGAGGGGCTAGCGGGAGCACAGATACGCAGTATTTT.

This clone was detected only once. CDR3 DNA: TGTGCCAGCAGTTCTCACCCGGACAGGGACGTTCAGCCCCAGCATTTT. Translating gives CASSSHPDRDVQPQHF. This chain connects TRBV28 to TRBJ1-5; 8 bases fit TRBD1. Trimming at V came to 4 bases and at J to 6 bases, leaving 11 bases not matched to a gene. Per the germline V gene, CDR1 is MDHEN and CDR2 is SYDVKM. This CDR3 comprises 16 residues.

The chain couples TRBV5-5 to TRBJ1-2; D perhaps matches TRBD1 (5 bases). Germline V gene sequence: CDR1 SGHKS, CDR2 YYEKEE (reference sequence). The ends were cut back, 2 bases at V and 7 bases at J, with 15 bases in the middle. The CDR3 has 14 amino acids. Here the CDR3 DNA reads TGTGCCAGCAGCTTAGGACACCCTGGGGGTGGCTACACCTTC. Its translation: CASSLGHPGGGYTF.

The chain employs TRBV5-6 and TRBJ2-7; 9 bases map to TRBD2. V dropped 4 bases and J dropped 1; count of bases not matched to a gene: 12. The germline V gene has CDR1 SGHDT and CDR2 YYEEEE. The CDR3 extends over 17 amino acids. CDR3 residues: CASSRQQAGGPSYEQYF. The DNA of the CDR3 is TGTGCCAGCAGCCGGCAGCAGGCGGGGGGGCCGTCCTACGAGCAGTACTTC.

The J gene is TRBJ2-3, the V gene TRBV20-1; no definite D call. Germline V gives CDR1 DFQATT, CDR2 SNEGSKA (reference sequence). The CDR3 spans 11 residues. Trimming left V 7 bases short and J 0 bases short, with 5 bases between. DNA of the CDR3: TGCAGTGTGGTTAGCACAGATACGCAGTATTTT. Translating it yields CSVVSTDTQYF.

The gene calls are TRBV6-6 and TRBJ2-5; 12 bases are shared with TRBD2. The CDR3 covers 14 residues. J was trimmed by 7 bases and V by 6 bases; bases with no gene match: 6. Germline assignment: CDR1 MNHNY and CDR2 SVGAGI (reference sequence). CDR3 DNA sequence: TGTGCCAGCAGGGAGACTAGCGGGAGTGGGACCCAGTACTTC. Translation gives CASRETSGSGTQYF.

This clone was counted between two and nine times. The V call is TRBV19, the J call TRBJ2-1, with D hard to call. Trimming removed 5 bases at V and 8 bases at J, with 13 bases between. Germline loops: CDR1 LNHDA, CDR2 SQIVND (reference sequence). The CDR3 covers 13 residues. The CDR3 DNA reads as TGTGCCAGTAGTTGGGCCTCCGGAGATGAGCAGTTCTTC. Its protein is CASSWASGDEQFF.

The gene calls are TRBV18 and TRBJ1-1; TRBD1 matches at 10 bases. Trimming took 2 bases from V and 4 from J; bases not matched to a gene: 4. Looked up from germline, CDR1 is KGHSH and CDR2 is LQKENI. This CDR3 spans 15 amino acids. This chain's CDR3 is CASSPTTGGFTEAFF. Here the CDR3 DNA reads TGTGCCAGCTCACCAACGACAGGGGGCTTCACTGAAGCTTTCTTT.

The V gene is TRBV7-2, the J gene TRBJ2-3; D may match TRBD1 or TRBD2 (6 bases each). CDR1 is SGHTA, CDR2 FQGNSA, per germline. Trimming stripped 7 bases from V and 8 bases from J, with 25 bases between. The length of the CDR3 is 16 residues. CDR3 coding DNA: TGTGCCAGCAATCTCGAGCGGGTATCAAAAGGGGGTACGCAGTATTTT. Protein product: CASNLERVSKGGTQYF.

In DNA, the CDR3 is TGTGCCAGCAGCTTGGACAGGGGATTCTACGAGCAGTACTTC. It encodes CASSLDRGFYEQYF. The V and J genes are TRBV5-4 and TRBJ2-7; 7 nucleotides align to TRBD1. The V segment lost 0 bases and the J segment 3 bases; nucleotides outside the gene matches: 3. The CDR3 sequence is 14 residues long. CDR1 is SGHNT and CDR2 is YYREEE in the germline V gene (reference sequence).

The V gene is TRBV7-8, the J gene TRBJ1-2; a weak D match, TRBD1 (5 bases). The V gene's germline CDR1 is SGHVS and CDR2 FQNEAQ. The V end lost 4 bases, the J end lost 2 bases, and 8 bases lay between the germline ends. CDR3 length equals 13 residues. The CDR3 loop reads CASSYDSNYGYTF. The CDR3 bases are TGTGCCAGCAGCTACGACAGCAACTATGGCTACACCTTC.

The sample holds one count of this clone. This chain uses TRBV6-6 with TRBJ2-2; 10 bases line up with TRBD1. Germline lookup yields CDR1 MNHNY and CDR2 SVGAGI (reference sequence). V dropped 3 bases and J dropped 7; count of bases not matched to a gene: 5. The CDR3 is made up of 15 amino acids. The CDR3 region has the DNA TGTGCCAGCAGTTATAGGACAGGGGGTGGCGGGGAGCTGTTTTTT. Amino acids: CASSYRTGGGGELFF.

The chain joins TRBV28 to TRBJ2-3; the D gene is possibly TRBD2 (6 bases). The V end was cut by 2 bases, the J end by 6 bases, with 15 bases between. The V gene's germline CDR1 is MDHEN and CDR2 SYDVKM. The CDR3 runs to 15 residues. The CDR3: CASSLTGLGVDTQYF. CDR3 nucleotide sequence: TGTGCCAGCAGTTTAACGGGACTGGGGGTGGATACGCAGTATTTT.